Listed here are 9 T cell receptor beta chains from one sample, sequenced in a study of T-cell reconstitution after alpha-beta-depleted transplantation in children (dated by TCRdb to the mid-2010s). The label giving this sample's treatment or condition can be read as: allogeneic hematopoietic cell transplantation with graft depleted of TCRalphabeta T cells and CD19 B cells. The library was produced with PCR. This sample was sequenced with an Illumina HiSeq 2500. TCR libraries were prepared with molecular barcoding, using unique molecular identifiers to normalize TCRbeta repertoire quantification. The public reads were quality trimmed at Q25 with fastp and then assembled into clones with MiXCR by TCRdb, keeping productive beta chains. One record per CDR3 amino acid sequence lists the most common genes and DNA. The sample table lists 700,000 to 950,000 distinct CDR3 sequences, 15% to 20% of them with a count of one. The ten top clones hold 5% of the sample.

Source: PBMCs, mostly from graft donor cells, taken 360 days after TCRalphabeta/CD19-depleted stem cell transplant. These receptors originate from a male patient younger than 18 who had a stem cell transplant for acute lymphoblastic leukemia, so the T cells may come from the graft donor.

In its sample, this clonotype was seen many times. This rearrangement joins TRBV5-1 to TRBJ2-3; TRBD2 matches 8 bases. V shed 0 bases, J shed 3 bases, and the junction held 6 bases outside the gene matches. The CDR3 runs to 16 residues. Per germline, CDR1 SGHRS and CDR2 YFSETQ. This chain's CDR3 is CASSLDPSGSTDTQYF. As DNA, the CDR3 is TGCGCCAGCAGCTTGGACCCGAGCGGGAGTACAGATACGCAGTATTTT.

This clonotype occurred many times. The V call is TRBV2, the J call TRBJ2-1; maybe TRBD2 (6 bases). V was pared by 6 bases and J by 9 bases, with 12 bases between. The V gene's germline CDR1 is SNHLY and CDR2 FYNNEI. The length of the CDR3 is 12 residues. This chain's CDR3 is CASRRLGGEQFF. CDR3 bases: TGTGCCAGCAGGCGACTAGGCGGTGAGCAGTTCTTC.

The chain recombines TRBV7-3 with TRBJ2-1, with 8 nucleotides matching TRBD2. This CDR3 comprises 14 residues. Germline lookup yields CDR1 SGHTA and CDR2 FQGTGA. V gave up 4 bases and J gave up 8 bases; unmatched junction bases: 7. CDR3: CASSSAAGAHEQFF. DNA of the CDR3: TGTGCCAGCAGCTCCGCAGCGGGAGCACATGAGCAGTTCTTC.

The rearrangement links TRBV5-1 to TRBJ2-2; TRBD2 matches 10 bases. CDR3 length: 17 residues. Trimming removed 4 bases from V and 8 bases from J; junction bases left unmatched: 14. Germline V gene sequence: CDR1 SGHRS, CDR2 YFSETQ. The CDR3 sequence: CASSIRSGTSVEGELFF. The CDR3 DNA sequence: TGCGCCAGCAGCATAAGATCCGGGACTAGCGTAGAAGGGGAGCTGTTTTTT.

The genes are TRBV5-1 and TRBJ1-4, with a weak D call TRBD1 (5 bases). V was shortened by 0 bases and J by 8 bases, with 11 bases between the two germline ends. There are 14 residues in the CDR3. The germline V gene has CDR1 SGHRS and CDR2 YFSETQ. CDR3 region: CASSLGGGDEKLFF. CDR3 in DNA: TGCGCCAGCAGCTTGGGGGGCGGGGACGAAAAACTGTTTTTT.

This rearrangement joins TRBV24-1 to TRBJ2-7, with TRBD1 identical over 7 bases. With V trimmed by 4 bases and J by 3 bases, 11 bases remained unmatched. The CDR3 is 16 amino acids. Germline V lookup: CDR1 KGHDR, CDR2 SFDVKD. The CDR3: CATSDYRQGGRYEQYF. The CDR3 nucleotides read TGTGCCACCAGTGACTATAGACAGGGTGGACGCTACGAGCAGTACTTC.

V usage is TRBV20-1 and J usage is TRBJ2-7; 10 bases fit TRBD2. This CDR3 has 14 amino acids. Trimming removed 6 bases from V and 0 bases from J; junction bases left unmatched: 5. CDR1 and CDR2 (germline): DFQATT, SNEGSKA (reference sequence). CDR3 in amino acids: CSAISGRNSYEQYF. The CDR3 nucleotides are TGCAGTGCCATTAGCGGGAGGAACTCCTACGAGCAGTACTTC.

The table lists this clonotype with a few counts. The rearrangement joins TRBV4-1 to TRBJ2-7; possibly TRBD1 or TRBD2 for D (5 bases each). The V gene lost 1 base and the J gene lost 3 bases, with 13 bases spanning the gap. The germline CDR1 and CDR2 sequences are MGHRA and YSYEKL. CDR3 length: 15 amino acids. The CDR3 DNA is TGCGCCAGCAGCCAAGGGGGCGGCGAGGGCTACGAGCAGTACTTC. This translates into CASSQGGGEGYEQYF.

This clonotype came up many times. In DNA, the CDR3 is TGTGCCAGCAGTGAATTCGGACAGGCAGAAGCTTTCTTT. Protein product: CASSEFGQAEAFF. The J gene is TRBJ1-1, the V gene TRBV25-1; 7 bases are shared with TRBD1. V lost 1 base and J lost 8; bases outside the gene matches: 4. The CDR3 runs 13 residues. Per the germline V gene, CDR1 is MGHDK and CDR2 is SYGVNS.